This T cell receptor (beta chain) comes out of a study of T cells in localized non-small cell lung cancer. Overall study results and limits: Higher blood T cell density tracked longer overall survival. Uninvolved nearby lung showed the greatest T cell clonality, exceeding that found in tumor.

Worth noting for this clone: Its target is unknown.

Libraries were prepared by immunoSEQ multiplex PCR; TCRdb keeps only in-frame clonotypes and omits some of them. The data contain about 59,000 clones, roughly nine tenths of them singletons. V shed 5 bases and J shed 1 base, with 12 bases lying between them. CDR3 length equals 16 residues. Germline V gives CDR1 SEHNR, CDR2 FQNEAQ (reference sequence). The TCR originated in a woman aged 35-75 years with stage I lung adenocarcinoma. The source material was peripheral blood, sampled before any cancer treatment. The V and J genes are TRBV7-9 and TRBJ1-6; D not resolved. CDR3 nucleotide sequence: TGTGCCAGCAGCCGAACAGAACGGTCCTATAATTCACCCCTCCACTTT. Protein: CASSRTERSYNSPLHF.